This is a list of T cell receptor beta chains from one sample in a study of T cells in Graves' hyperthyroidism and ophthalmopathy. TCRdb redid the calling of the multiplex PCR reads with MiXCR, one entry per CDR3 protein. This table holds more than 300,000 distinct CDR3 sequences, more than 12% found once. Sequencing was carried out using blood. The receptors originated from a woman aged 25 to 39 with Graves' ophthalmopathy. Both conserved end residues are part of each CDR3. Each record gives: CDR3 DNA, CDR3 protein, J gene, V gene, clone size, D gene. A D gene is named only where the DNA matches it firmly. Only some rows state a clone size, as once, few, many or a class for expanded clones.

CDR3nt: TGCGCCAGCAGCCAAGATCTCGACCGGACAGGGGGGGTCAACACTGAAGCTTTCTTT
CDR3aa: CASSQDLDRTGGVNTEAFF
j_gene: TRBJ1-1
v_gene: TRBV4-1
abundance: many
d_gene: TRBD1

CDR3nt: TGCAGCGTGCACCACAGGGATTCCTACGAGCAGTACTTC
CDR3aa: CSVHHRDSYEQYF
j_gene: TRBJ2-7
v_gene: TRBV29-1
abundance: few
d_gene: NA

CDR3nt: TGCGCCAGCAGCCCCCCGGGCACAGGGGTAAACACTGAAGCTTTCTTT
CDR3aa: CASSPPGTGVNTEAFF
j_gene: TRBJ1-1
v_gene: TRBV4-1
abundance: many
d_gene: TRBD1

CDR3nt: TGTGCCAGCAGCCAAGACCCCGGACCCCCCAAAAACATTCAGTACTTC
CDR3aa: CASSQDPGPPKNIQYF
j_gene: TRBJ2-4
v_gene: TRBV4-2
abundance: NA
d_gene: NA

CDR3nt: TGTGCCAGCGCCCTTACCCGGTCATACGAGCAGTACTTC
CDR3aa: CASALTRSYEQYF
j_gene: TRBJ2-7
v_gene: TRBV6-1
abundance: many
d_gene: NA

CDR3nt: TGTGCCATTTCCAGTTCTGGGGATGAGCAGTTCTTC
CDR3aa: CAISSSGDEQFF
j_gene: TRBJ2-1
v_gene: TRBV7-2
abundance: few
d_gene: NA

CDR3nt: TGTGCCAGCAGTATGACGGGGGGCCCCTACGAGCAGTACTTC
CDR3aa: CASSMTGGPYEQYF
j_gene: TRBJ2-7
v_gene: TRBV28
abundance: many
d_gene: NA

CDR3nt: TGCAGTGCTAGAGATGGTAGGTACGGCAATCAGCCCCAGCATTTT
CDR3aa: CSARDGRYGNQPQHF
j_gene: TRBJ1-5
v_gene: TRBV20-1
abundance: many
d_gene: NA

CDR3nt: TGTGCCACCAGTGATGGAGATGAGGGAAACACCATATATTTT
CDR3aa: CATSDGDEGNTIYF
j_gene: TRBJ1-3
v_gene: TRBV24-1
abundance: NA
d_gene: NA

CDR3nt: TGTGCCAGCAGCTTCCCAGGGGGCAGGGGGCGGATCACTGAAGCTTTCTTT
CDR3aa: CASSFPGGRGRITEAFF
j_gene: TRBJ1-1
v_gene: TRBV7-9
abundance: many
d_gene: TRBD1

CDR3nt: TGTGCCAGCAGCTTCGACTCCCAAGGGACAGAGATTGGCAATCAGCCCCAGCATTTT
CDR3aa: CASSFDSQGTEIGNQPQHF
j_gene: TRBJ1-5
v_gene: TRBV5-5
abundance: many
d_gene: TRBD1

CDR3nt: TGTGCCAGCTCTCCTTTGAATGAGCAGTTCTTC
CDR3aa: CASSPLNEQFF
j_gene: TRBJ2-1
v_gene: TRBV18
abundance: many
d_gene: NA

CDR3nt: TGTGCCTGGAATGGGGGGCCTGATGGCTACACCTTC
CDR3aa: CAWNGGPDGYTF
j_gene: TRBJ1-2
v_gene: TRBV30
abundance: many
d_gene: NA

CDR3nt: TGCGCCAGCAGCCCCGGGGACAGCCACAATCAGCCCCAGCATTTT
CDR3aa: CASSPGDSHNQPQHF
j_gene: TRBJ1-5
v_gene: TRBV4-1
abundance: many
d_gene: TRBD1

CDR3nt: TGTGCCAGCAGTTCGGGACAGGCAGGCTACGAGCAGTACTTC
CDR3aa: CASSSGQAGYEQYF
j_gene: TRBJ2-7
v_gene: TRBV12-3/TRBV12-4
abundance: many
d_gene: TRBD1

CDR3nt: TGTGCCATCAAAATCGGGGGACAGGGATTGTCCGGGGAGCTGTTTTTT
CDR3aa: CAIKIGGQGLSGELFF
j_gene: TRBJ2-2
v_gene: TRBV10-3
abundance: NA
d_gene: TRBD1

CDR3nt: TGCGCCAGCAACTTGGGGACAGGGGGTTCCTATGGCTACACCTTC
CDR3aa: CASNLGTGGSYGYTF
j_gene: TRBJ1-2
v_gene: TRBV5-1
abundance: few
d_gene: TRBD1

CDR3nt: TGTGCCAGCTCCCGACAGGGGCGGACTGAAGCTTTCTTT
CDR3aa: CASSRQGRTEAFF
j_gene: TRBJ1-1
v_gene: TRBV18
abundance: many
d_gene: TRBD1

CDR3nt: TGTGCCAGCAGCTCCAAGGTTGGGCTAGCGGGGACAACCTACGAGCAGTACTTC
CDR3aa: CASSSKVGLAGTTYEQYF
j_gene: TRBJ2-7
v_gene: TRBV7-8
abundance: many
d_gene: TRBD2

CDR3nt: TGTGCCAGTAGTAAGGGGCCGGTTGCCAACTACGAGCAGTACTTC
CDR3aa: CASSKGPVANYEQYF
j_gene: TRBJ2-7
v_gene: TRBV19
abundance: NA
d_gene: NA

CDR3nt: TGTGCCAGCATTGGACTAGCGAGGCCCACAGATACGCAGTGTTTT
CDR3aa: CASIGLARPTDTQCF
j_gene: TRBJ2-3
v_gene: TRBV27
abundance: NA
d_gene: TRBD2

CDR3nt: TGTGCCAGCTGTCCGACGGCGGGGGGCGGCGCGGATACGCAGTATTTT
CDR3aa: CASCPTAGGGADTQYF
j_gene: TRBJ2-3
v_gene: TRBV28
abundance: NA
d_gene: TRBD2

CDR3nt: TGTGCCAGCAGTTCCCGGATGACAGGGATTGATACGCAGTATTTT
CDR3aa: CASSSRMTGIDTQYF
j_gene: TRBJ2-3
v_gene: TRBV28
abundance: many
d_gene: TRBD1

CDR3nt: TGTGCCAGCAGCTTTGGGCAGGGTAATCCCTTAAGCAATCAGCCCCAGCATTTT
CDR3aa: CASSFGQGNPLSNQPQHF
j_gene: TRBJ1-5
v_gene: TRBV5-8
abundance: NA
d_gene: NA

CDR3nt: TGTGCCAGCAGCCAAGATGGTGCTAGGGTGGGCGGCTACACCTTC
CDR3aa: CASSQDGARVGGYTF
j_gene: TRBJ1-2
v_gene: TRBV3-1
abundance: many
d_gene: NA

CDR3nt: TGTGCCAGCAGGAAAGATACGGTGTTGGGGGAAGAGACCCAGTACTTC
CDR3aa: CASRKDTVLGEETQYF
j_gene: TRBJ2-5
v_gene: TRBV28
abundance: many
d_gene: NA

CDR3nt: TGTGCCAGCAGCGACGGAAATACGGGATACGAGCAGTACTTC
CDR3aa: CASSDGNTGYEQYF
j_gene: TRBJ2-7
v_gene: TRBV2
abundance: many
d_gene: NA

CDR3nt: TGTGCCAGCAGTCCAGGACTTGCCTCAGACCAGTACTTC
CDR3aa: CASSPGLASDQYF
j_gene: TRBJ2-5
v_gene: TRBV12-3/TRBV12-4
abundance: many
d_gene: NA

CDR3nt: TGTGCCACCAGCAGAGATCAACAGGGAGTGGAGCAGTACTTC
CDR3aa: CATSRDQQGVEQYF
j_gene: TRBJ2-7
v_gene: TRBV15
abundance: many
d_gene: NA

CDR3nt: TGTGCCAGCAGCTTAGAATTAGCGGGGGGGCTTCTCCTTGAGCAGTTCTTC
CDR3aa: CASSLELAGGLLLEQFF
j_gene: TRBJ2-1
v_gene: TRBV7-8
abundance: many
d_gene: TRBD2